A single sample gave rise to the 19 T cell receptor beta chains below, sequenced in a study of blood T cell repertoires in COVID-19. Assay used: immunoSEQ multiplex PCR; TCRdb lists only in-frame clones, some missing. The sample holds about 200,000 clones, more than 75% seen once. The sample comprised peripheral blood. These receptors were collected from a human donor in a cohort sampled during active COVID-19.

The V call is TRBV6-5, the J call TRBJ2-7; 10 bases map to TRBD2. CDR3 length: 14 residues. V shed 7 bases, J shed 0 bases, and the junction held 3 bases outside the gene matches. Germline V gene sequence: CDR1 MNHEY, CDR2 SVGAGI. The CDR3 region has the DNA TGTGCCAGCATACTAGCGGGAATCTCCTACGAGCAGTACTTC. Its translation: CASILAGISYEQYF.

This sequence joins TRBV28 and TRBJ2-7; the D is unclear. From germline, CDR1 is MDHEN and CDR2 SYDVKM. Trimming left V 5 bases short and J 2 bases short, with 19 bases between. The CDR3 runs 16 residues. CDR3 region: CASSRSVAFNTYEQYF. The CDR3 DNA follows: TGTGCCAGCAGTCGATCCGTAGCCTTCAACACCTACGAGCAGTACTTC.

The chain uses TRBV28 and TRBJ2-3; possible D gene TRBD1, 6 bases. The V gene's germline CDR1 is MDHEN and CDR2 SYDVKM. CDR3 size: 18 residues. Trimming took off 8 bases at V and 0 bases at J, with 24 bases between the two ends. The DNA of the CDR3 is TGTGCCAGCGGCAGGGATGTACCACAGGGTCATAGCACAGATACGCAGTATTTT. Translating it yields CASGRDVPQGHSTDTQYF.

The chain is built from TRBV27 and TRBJ2-5; TRBD2 agrees at 14 bases. The CDR3 is 16 residues long. Trimming cost V 5 bases and J 5 bases; bases outside gene matches: 7. Germline values: CDR1 MNHEY, CDR2 SMNVEV (reference sequence). CDR3 in amino acids: CASSTRLAGGPETQYF. The DNA for the CDR3 is TGTGCCAGCAGTACCAGACTAGCGGGGGGGCCGGAGACCCAGTACTTC.

The chain uses TRBV9 and TRBJ2-1, with 16 bases that match TRBD2. The V gene end was trimmed by 8 bases and the J gene end by 1 base; junction bases not matched to a gene: 9. The germline CDR1 and CDR2 sequences are SGDLS and YYNGEE. This CDR3 comprises 18 residues. This chain's CDR3 is CASTKGTSGRGSYNEQFF. The CDR3, as DNA: TGTGCCAGTACAAAGGGGACTAGCGGGAGGGGATCCTACAATGAGCAGTTCTTC.

This clone was seen a few times. The rearrangement uses TRBV5-6 and TRBJ2-1; the D is unclear. Germline loops: CDR1 SGHDT, CDR2 YYEEEE. Between the trimmed V and J ends, which lost 4 bases and 0 bases, there was a span of 14 bases. The CDR3 sequence is 16 residues long. The CDR3 spells CASSLGQSSSYNEQFF. Here the CDR3 DNA reads TGTGCCAGCAGCCTTGGGCAGTCGAGCTCCTACAATGAGCAGTTCTTC.

The V gene is TRBV19, the J gene TRBJ1-2; 7 bases agree with TRBD1. The length of the CDR3 is 14 residues. Trimming removed 2 bases from V and 5 bases from J; junction bases left unmatched: 5. Germline V gene sequence: CDR1 LNHDA, CDR2 SQIVND (reference sequence). The CDR3 DNA reads TGTGCCAGTAGTATAATCACAGGGGATTATGGCTACACCTTC. Translation gives CASSIITGDYGYTF. Combining the CDR3 with reference TRBV19 and TRBJ1-2 gives the whole variable domain DGGITQSPKYLFRKEGQNVTLSCEQNLNHDAMYWYRQDPGQGLRLIYYSQIVNDFQKGDIAEGYSVSREKKESFPLTVTSAQKNPTAFYLCASSIITGDYGYTFGSGTRLTVV.

The CDR3: CASSSSRGPGNTIYF. In nucleotides, the CDR3 is TGTGCCAGCAGTTCAAGCAGGGGTCCTGGAAACACCATATATTTT. The chain joins TRBV6-5 to TRBJ1-3, with D possibly TRBD1 on 6 matching bases. The CDR3 contains 15 residues. Germline values: CDR1 MNHEY, CDR2 SVGAGI. The V gene lost 4 bases and the J gene lost 2 bases, with 12 bases spanning the gap.

For the CDR3, the DNA is TGTGCCAGCAGCTTACGACAGGGATCCTACGAGCAGTACTTC. This gives the protein CASSLRQGSYEQYF. V gene TRBV9 combines with J gene TRBJ2-7, with 7 bases matching TRBD1. The CDR3 has 14 residues. After removal of 4 bases from V and 1 base from J, the junction contained 5 bases not matched to a gene. CDR1 and CDR2 from the germline V gene are SGDLS and YYNGEE.

This chain joins TRBV6-6 and TRBJ2-1; 7 bases fit TRBD1. The CDR3 sequence is 15 residues long. The V segment lost 7 bases and the J segment 5 bases; nucleotides outside the gene matches: 11. The germline V gene has CDR1 MNHNY and CDR2 SVGAGI (reference sequence). The CDR3 nucleotides read TGTGCCAGCATCCCAAGGGGGCTGGGGGACAATGAGCAGTTCTTC. Translated, it gives CASIPRGLGDNEQFF.

V is TRBV11-2 and J is TRBJ2-3; D is ambiguous. CDR1 and CDR2 from the germline V gene are SGHAT and FQNNGV. The CDR3 is 12 residues long. The germline V and J ends were trimmed by 6 bases and 2 bases, with 6 bases remaining between them. The CDR3 reads CASSFITDTQYF. Written as DNA, the CDR3 is TGTGCCAGCAGTTTTATCACAGATACGCAGTATTTT.

This chain connects TRBV5-1 to TRBJ2-1; D not resolved. Per the germline V gene, CDR1 is SGHRS and CDR2 is YFSETQ. The ends were cut back, 5 bases at V and 0 bases at J, with 9 bases in the middle. This CDR3 spans 14 amino acids. CDR3 sequence: CASSNPSSYNEQFF. CDR3 nucleotides: TGCGCCAGCAGTAACCCGAGCTCCTACAATGAGCAGTTCTTC.

The CDR3 region has the DNA TGTGCCATCTCTGGAGGCGGGGATACGCAGTATTTT. It specifies CAISGGGDTQYF. The chain recombines TRBV10-3 with TRBJ2-3; TRBD2 might be the D (5 bases). Germline V gives CDR1 ENHRY, CDR2 SYGVKD. V shed 8 bases and J shed 6 bases, with 12 bases lying between them. This CDR3 contains 12 residues.

V gene TRBV28 combines with J gene TRBJ2-3, with 7 bases fitting TRBD1. CDR1 and CDR2 from the germline V gene are MDHEN and SYDVKM. The CDR3 loop spans 12 amino acids. The V gene end was trimmed by 5 bases and the J gene end by 5 bases; junction bases not matched to a gene: 1. CDR3 protein: CASSHRGDTQYF. CDR3 nucleotide sequence: TGTGCCAGCAGTCACAGGGGAGATACGCAGTATTTT.

The chain joins TRBV15 to TRBJ2-1; D is possibly TRBD1 (6 bases). The CDR3 sequence is 18 residues long. V shed 0 bases and J shed 0 bases, with 15 bases lying between them. Per germline, CDR1 LNHNV and CDR2 YYDKDF (reference sequence). The CDR3 DNA sequence: TGTGCCACCAGCAGAGATTTTTACAGGGAGAGCTCCTACAATGAGCAGTTCTTC. Protein: CATSRDFYRESSYNEQFF.

This chain links TRBV7-2 with TRBJ1-4; 7 nucleotides agree with TRBD1. The ends lost 6 bases at V and 3 bases at J; junction bases unmatched: 4. The CDR3 consists of 14 residues. Germline V gives CDR1 SGHTA, CDR2 FQGNSA. CDR3 sequence: CASSGDSSNEKLFF. In DNA, the CDR3 is TGTGCCAGCAGTGGGGACAGCTCTAATGAAAAACTGTTTTTT. Together with reference TRBV7-2 and TRBJ1-4, the CDR3 gives the full variable domain: GAGVSQSPSNKVTEKGKDVELRCDPISGHTALYWYRQSLGQGLEFLIYFQGNSAPDKSGLPSDRFSAERTGGSVSTLTIQRTQQEDSAVYLCASSGDSSNEKLFFGSGTQLSVL.

V and J are TRBV7-9 and TRBJ2-4; tentative D call: TRBD2 (7 bases). Trimming pared 5 bases from V and 3 bases from J, leaving 20 bases between. This CDR3 spans 17 amino acids. The germline V gene encodes CDR1 SEHNR and CDR2 FQNEAQ (reference sequence). This chain's CDR3 is CASSPDRGRGGKNIQYF. The CDR3 bases are TGTGCCAGCAGCCCGGACCGGGGGCGCGGGGGCAAAAACATTCAGTACTTC.

The sample holds one count of this clone. The genes are TRBV6-6 and TRBJ1-2, with D unclear. With 7 bases removed from V and 5 bases from J, the gap between germline ends came to 17 bases. The germline V gene encodes CDR1 MNHNY and CDR2 SVGAGI (reference sequence). The CDR3 has 14 amino acids. Written as DNA, the CDR3 is TGTGCCAGCACCTTTAACGGGGAGCCTTATGGCTACACCTTC. Translation: CASTFNGEPYGYTF.

This rearrangement joins TRBV2 to TRBJ2-5; tentatively, D is TRBD1 (6 bases). This CDR3 spans 15 amino acids. The germline V gene has CDR1 SNHLY and CDR2 FYNNEI. V shed 4 bases and J shed 5 bases, with 17 bases lying between them. CDR3 nucleotide sequence: TGTGCCAGCAGTGCGGACTCATGGGGGCGGGAGACCCAGTACTTC. It codes for CASSADSWGRETQYF.